This T cell receptor (beta chain) derives from a study of vaccination effects on CD4 cells after COVID-19 (dated by TCRdb to the early 2020s). General notes on the study: To identify antigen-specific CD4+ T cell clonotypes by their expansion, the ViraFEST assay first stimulated PBMC with viral peptide pools and then applied TCR sequencing. Two doses of either the BNT162b2 or the mRNA-1273 mRNA SARS-CoV-2 vaccine were administered to participants. A few million PBMC per well were cultured with 8.5 to 10 ug/ml peptides in IMDM containing around 5% human AB serum, approximately 10 IU/ml IL-2 and gentamicin. SARS-CoV-2 spike-specific CD4+ TCR repertoires were compared before and after mRNA vaccination in COVID-19 convalescent patients and in infection-naive vaccine recipients. Altogether, some 11 COVID-19 convalescent patients and several SARS-CoV-2-naive healthy vaccine recipients made up the full study. Cultures from other donors in the study were sequenced with the Oncomine TCR Beta short-read assay on an Illumina iSeq 100.

After roughly 11 days of culture, CD4+ T cells were isolated with the EasySep CD4+ T cell isolation kit. None of the healthy vaccine recipients had a prior SARS-CoV-2 infection, which was confirmed by nucleocapsid antibody tests that came back negative both before and after vaccination. Half of the culture medium was replaced with fresh IL-2-containing medium on days 3 and 7. Unless noted otherwise, every peptide stimulation condition was cultured in triplicate wells. Using Ficoll-Paque Plus gradient centrifugation, PBMC were separated from whole blood and then either used fresh or cryopreserved at -140C. The QIAamp micro DNA kit was used to extract genomic DNA from the cultured CD4+ T cells. Only a few counts were recorded for this clone. There is no known antigen for this receptor. It has no much larger one-base neighbor in the sample; base qualities were not kept. The library was built by means of the immunoSEQ multiplex PCR assay. DNA from the cultured, isolated CD4+ T cells was subjected to TCR beta CDR3 sequencing. The authors' pipeline ran thus. Non-productive TCR sequences were discarded, and reads were trimmed to the CDR3 region, with only CDR3s of 7 or more amino acids retained. Antigen-specific clonotypes were identified with the MANAFEST web app by comparing expansion in peptide wells against reference cultures. Positive clones required FDR<0.05 expansion versus reference and all other wells, odds ratio above 5, and frequency above 0.1% in two replicate wells. A clonotype was called cross-reactive if it was significantly expanded both in SARS-CoV-2 spike wells and in at least one common cold coronavirus spike condition. CDR3 similarity was assessed by Levenshtein distance using the stringdist R package, and unrooted trees were constructed with ape in R 3.6.1. TCRdb carries this immuneACCESS record with in-frame sequences only. Its versions omit some clonotypes, under half of them owing to an unresolved V gene in the studies checked, with the rest unexplained. That table gives V, J and clone size, and the DNA gave D and trimming. Present in this sample are 50,000 or so clones, approximately 70% of which were seen just once. The ten largest clones add up to 4.5% to 7% of the sample.

General findings and caveats noted by the study authors: Among healthy vaccine recipients, nearly all vaccine-induced clones were SARS-CoV-2 mono-reactive, and only 1 of 255 was cross-reactive with common cold coronaviruses. Only a small number of convalescent patients were included, and no early post-infection timepoints were available, which limited the study. Clones induced by infection and clones induced by vaccination both contracted markedly at late timepoints after vaccination, which fits with T cell responses waning over time.

Inclusive of the bounding cysteine and phenylalanine, the CDR3 is 14 residues long. The read is trimmed to its CDR3 DNA, 42 bases read in frame from base 1. V ends up 5 bases short and J 2 bases short, with an unmatched junction base count of 6. The germline V gene (reference sequence) gives CDR1 as LGHDT and CDR2 as YNNKEL. The sequence is built from TRBV3-1 (or the pseudogene TRBV3-2) and TRBJ2-7, with TRBD2 matching 7 junction bases. The source was CD4+ T cells from PBMCs cultured without peptide, collected before COVID-19 vaccination. The source is a human donor who received a COVID-19 vaccine. The CDR3 region reads CASSFYGLAYEQYF. The DNA reads TGTGCCAGCAGCTTCTACGGACTAGCCTACGAGCAGTACTTC.